Listed below are T cell receptor beta chains from one sample, sequenced in a study of vaccination effects on CD4 cells after COVID-19. The assay was immunoSEQ multiplex PCR, and TCRdb's table has in-frame clones only and misses some. This sample has tens of thousands of clones, with 76% found just once. These receptors' antigens are unknown. The specimen was CD4+ T cells from PBMCs cultured with HCoV-229E spike peptides, collected after COVID-19 vaccination. The source of these receptors is a human donor who received a COVID-19 vaccine. Each CDR3 is given with its conserved first and last residue. A D gene is named only where the DNA matches it firmly. The size entry is marked missing in some rows and otherwise reads once, few, many or a size class.

j_gene | d_gene | abundance | v_gene | CDR3nt | CDR3aa
TRBJ1-2 | - | - | TRBV2 | TGTGCCAGCAGTGTTGACAGGTTGTACTATGGCTACACCTTC | CASSVDRLYYGYTF
TRBJ1-1 | TRBD1 | few | TRBV6-1 | TGTGCCAGCAGTGAACAGACAGGGGGGACTGAAGCTTTCTTT | CASSEQTGGTEAFF
TRBJ1-2 | - | - | TRBV19 | TGTGCCAGCGCCCTCGTGGGGGGGAATTACTATGGCTACACCTTC | CASALVGGNYYGYTF
TRBJ2-3 | - | - | TRBV12-3/TRBV12-4 | TGTGCCAGCAAAAGGGAAAAGCAGTATTTT | CASKREKQYF
TRBJ1-6 | - | - | TRBV25-1 | TGTGCCAGCAGTGAATACTCCTTTCTTTCACCCCTCCACTTT | CASSEYSFLSPLHF
TRBJ2-5 | - | - | TRBV19 | TGTGCCAGTAGTATCATTGGAGGAGAGACCCAGTACTTC | CASSIIGGETQYF
TRBJ1-1 | - | - | TRBV19 | TGTGCCAGTAGTATTGGAAGAGGCACTGAAGCTTTCTTT | CASSIGRGTEAFF
TRBJ1-2 | TRBD1 | few | TRBV19 | TGTGCCAGTAGCAAACAGGGGAACTATGGCTACACCTTC | CASSKQGNYGYTF
TRBJ2-1 | TRBD2 | once | TRBV18 | TGTGCCAGCTCATGGGAACGGACTAGCGGGAGTTCGCATTACTATGAGCAGTTCTTC | CASSWERTSGSSHYYEQFF
TRBJ1-1 | - | - | TRBV19 | TGTGCCAGTAGTATCTCAAGGATGGGCACTGAAGCTTTCTTT | CASSISRMGTEAFF
TRBJ1-1 | - | - | TRBV6-1 | TGTGCCAGCAGTGAGCACAGGGTGGACACTGAAGCTTTCTTT | CASSEHRVDTEAFF
TRBJ2-7 | - | few | TRBV20-1 | TGCAGTGCTAGTAACCCTACAGGGTTAGGGCAGTACTTC | CSASNPTGLGQYF
TRBJ2-2 | - | - | TRBV6-1 | TGTGCCAGCAGTGAATCGGGCAGGAACACCGGGGAGCTGTTTTTT | CASSESGRNTGELFF
TRBJ2-7 | - | - | TRBV3-1/TRBV3-2 | TGTGCCAGCAGCCAAGATAGGCGTCCGTCGTACGAGCAGTACTTC | CASSQDRRPSYEQYF
TRBJ1-3 | - | - | TRBV2 | TGTGCCAGCAGTGGGGCAGGGGTAGTTGGAAACACCATATATTTT | CASSGAGVVGNTIYF
TRBJ2-7 | - | - | TRBV11-2 | TGTGCCAGCAGCTATCTTGAGAATGGCGAGCAGTACTTC | CASSYLENGEQYF
TRBJ1-5 | TRBD1 | - | TRBV6-5 | TGTGCCAGCAAGCTTGTGGGGACAGGGGGTCAGCCCCAGCATTTT | CASKLVGTGGQPQHF
TRBJ1-5 | TRBD1 | - | TRBV2 | TGTGCCAGCAGTGGGACAGGGCAAGGACAGCCCCAGCATTTT | CASSGTGQGQPQHF
TRBJ2-5 | - | - | TRBV20-1 | TGCAGTGCTAGTGTAGGACCGCAAGAGACCCAGTACTTC | CSASVGPQETQYF
TRBJ1-2 | TRBD1 | few | TRBV4-1 | TGCGCCAGCAGCCAAGAACAGGGGAGCGGCTACACCTTC | CASSQEQGSGYTF
TRBJ2-1 | - | - | TRBV5-1 | TGCGCCAGCAGCTTGGGGCACAACAATGAGCAGTTCTTC | CASSLGHNNEQFF
TRBJ1-1 | TRBD1 | - | TRBV30 | TGTGCCTGGAGGGGCCTACAGGGGATAACTGAAGCTTTCTTT | CAWRGLQGITEAFF
TRBJ2-1 | - | once | TRBV5-5 | TGTGCCAGCAGCTTGGCAACAGGGAGCTCCTACAATGAGCAGTTCTTC | CASSLATGSSYNEQFF
TRBJ1-3 | TRBD1 | - | TRBV10-3 | TGTGCCATCAGTACAGGGGGCAGTGGAAACACCATATATTTT | CAISTGGSGNTIYF
TRBJ2-3 | - | - | TRBV2 | TGTGCCAGCCACGAAAACCTGGCCGGCCATACGCAGTATTTT | CASHENLAGHTQYF
TRBJ2-7 | TRBD2 | - | TRBV10-1 | TGCGCCAGCGCCCCCGGGACTAGCGGGGGTTTGGCCTACGAGCAGTACTTC | CASAPGTSGGLAYEQYF
TRBJ1-1 | - | - | TRBV6-4 | TGTGCCAGCAGTGACTCTTTCCGGAACACTGAAGCTTTCTTT | CASSDSFRNTEAFF
TRBJ1-1 | - | - | TRBV25-1 | TGTGCCAGCAGACACAGGGCCACGCTGAACACTGAAGCTTTCTTT | CASRHRATLNTEAFF
TRBJ1-6 | TRBD1 | - | TRBV2 | TGTGCCAGCAGTGACTTGGGACAGGGAAATTCACCCCTCCACTTT | CASSDLGQGNSPLHF
TRBJ1-3 | TRBD1 | once | TRBV10-3 | TGTGCCATGGGACAGGGTGGTTCTGGAAACACCATATATTTT | CAMGQGGSGNTIYF
TRBJ2-1 | - | once | TRBV7-7 | TGTGCCAGCAGCCAGGACTTCAACAATGAGCAGTTCTTC | CASSQDFNNEQFF
TRBJ2-1 | - | few | TRBV7-2 | TGTGCCAGCAGAGTGGGTATGAATGAGCAGTTCTTC | CASRVGMNEQFF
TRBJ2-6 | - | - | TRBV10-3 | TGTGCCATCAGTGAGTCAGGGGGCTCTGGGGCCAACGTCCTGACTTTC | CAISESGGSGANVLTF
TRBJ1-4 | TRBD1 | - | TRBV27 | TGTGCCAGCAGATTATCAGGGACAGCAGCTAATGAAAAACTGTTTTTT | CASRLSGTAANEKLFF
TRBJ2-2 | - | - | TRBV11-2 | TGTGCCAGCAGCTTAGGGTCAGGGGTAGTAGCCGGGGAGCTGTTTTTT | CASSLGSGVVAGELFF
TRBJ1-2 | - | - | TRBV6-2/TRBV6-3 | TGTGCCAGCAGTTCGGACAGACCGAACTACACCTTC | CASSSDRPNYTF
TRBJ1-2 | - | - | TRBV18 | TGTGCCAGCGGAGAGGAGGGGCCGCGTTTATATGGCTACACCTTC | CASGEEGPRLYGYTF
TRBJ2-1 | - | - | TRBV5-1 | TGCGCCAGCAAAACAGAGAACTCCTACAATGAGCAGTTCTTC | CASKTENSYNEQFF
TRBJ1-5 | TRBD1 | - | TRBV19 | TGTGCCAGTAGTCTAAGGACAGGGGTTGCCAGTCAGCCCCAGCATTTT | CASSLRTGVASQPQHF
TRBJ2-7 | - | - | TRBV27 | TGTGCCAGCAGTTTACCGGGACGGCAGTACGAGCAGTACTTC | CASSLPGRQYEQYF
TRBJ2-7 | - | few | TRBV7-8 | TGTGCCAGCAGCTTATACGCAGGGGACGAGCAGTACTTC | CASSLYAGDEQYF
TRBJ1-2 | - | - | TRBV6-2/TRBV6-3 | TGTGCCAGCAGTTGGACGAACTATGGCTACACCTTC | CASSWTNYGYTF
TRBJ1-5 | TRBD1 | - | TRBV6-9 | TGTGCCAGCAATCCGGGGACAGGGGAGGTAAGCAATCAGCCCCAGCATTTT | CASNPGTGEVSNQPQHF
TRBJ1-2 | - | - | TRBV29-1 | TGCAGCGTTGAGGGAGGTGCGGGCTACACCTTC | CSVEGGAGYTF
TRBJ1-5 | - | - | TRBV6-1 | TGTGCCAGCAGTGAAGTCGGGGGTATAAATCAGCCCCAGCATTTT | CASSEVGGINQPQHF
TRBJ1-6 | TRBD1 | - | TRBV19 | TGTGCCAGTAGTAGACGGACAGGCAGGGTGCGAAATTCACCCCTCCACTTT | CASSRRTGRVRNSPLHF
TRBJ1-1 | - | - | TRBV5-4 | TGTGCCAGCAGCTTGGACTCCGCCAGGAACACTGAAGCTTTCTTT | CASSLDSARNTEAFF
TRBJ2-5 | TRBD2 | - | TRBV4-1 | TGCGCCAGCAGCCGGGGACCTAGCGGCCAAGAGACCCAGTACTTC | CASSRGPSGQETQYF
TRBJ2-1 | - | - | TRBV19 | TGTGCCAGTAGTAAAGTAGCCGCTTCGGGCAATGAGCAGTTCTTC | CASSKVAASGNEQFF
TRBJ2-5 | - | - | TRBV5-1 | TGCGCCAGCAGCTTTGACCGGAAAGAGACCCAGTACTTC | CASSFDRKETQYF
TRBJ2-5 | - | - | TRBV3-1/TRBV3-2 | TGTGCCAGCAGCAATGTGGACAGCCTCCAAGAGACCCAGTACTTC | CASSNVDSLQETQYF
TRBJ2-1 | - | few | TRBV12-3/TRBV12-4 | TGTGCCAGTGACAGTACCCTTTCGAATGAGCAGTTCTTC | CASDSTLSNEQFF
TRBJ2-3 | - | few | TRBV6-6 | TGTGCCAGCAGTCTCCGCGGGGTCGGCACAGATACGCAGTATTTT | CASSLRGVGTDTQYF
TRBJ2-7 | TRBD2 | - | TRBV27 | TGTGCCAGCAGTTTATCGCTAGCGGGAGGCACCTACGAGCAGTACTTC | CASSLSLAGGTYEQYF
TRBJ2-2 | - | - | TRBV7-7 | TGTGCCAGCAGCTCCCGAACCGGGGAGCTGTTTTTT | CASSSRTGELFF
TRBJ1-5 | - | - | TRBV23-1 | TGCGCCAGCAGTCAAGGGGAGAAGTCCCAGCATTTT | CASSQGEKSQHF
TRBJ2-5 | TRBD2 | - | TRBV18 | TGTGCCAGCTCACCATACAGTGGGACTAGCGAGACCCAGTACTTC | CASSPYSGTSETQYF
TRBJ2-5 | - | once | TRBV5-1 | TGCGCCAGCAGCTACGCTAGGGAAAAAGAGACCCAGTACTTC | CASSYAREKETQYF
TRBJ2-1 | TRBD2 | - | TRBV25-1 | TGTGCCAGCGGTCCTGGACTAGGACCGCGGCAGTTCTTC | CASGPGLGPRQFF